This T cell receptor beta chain derives from a study of control samples from healthy donors and cancer patients. Only in-frame clones appear in the TCRdb table, and some are missing; sequencing was by immunoSEQ multiplex PCR. The sample has approximately 84,000 clones, 91% seen once. Germline V gene sequence: CDR1 SGHTA, CDR2 FQGNSA. The J segment lost 10 bases and the V segment lost 6 bases, leaving 11 bases of the junction unmatched. This CDR3 comprises 15 residues. Sequencing input: blood. The sequence came from a man aged 30-40 years in good health. The gene calls are TRBV7-2 and TRBJ2-1; TRBD2 matches 11 bases. Here the CDR3 reads CASRQPGLAAREQFF. For the CDR3, the DNA is TGTGCCAGCAGACAACCGGGACTAGCGGCGAGGGAGCAGTTCTTC. Full variable domain (rest looked up from reference TRBV7-2 and TRBJ2-1): GAGVSQSPSNKVTEKGKDVELRCDPISGHTALYWYRQSLGQGLEFLIYFQGNSAPDKSGLPSDRFSAERTGGSVSTLTIQRTQQEDSAVYLCASRQPGLAAREQFFGPGTRLTVL.